Listed below are T cell receptor beta chains from one sample, sequenced in a study of T cells in tuberculosis. Sequencing was performed with immunoSEQ multiplex PCR; in TCRdb, only in-frame clones are kept and a portion is missing. The data contain about 34,000 clones, approximately 93% of them singletons. Sample: PBMCs, taken at tuberculosis diagnosis. The source of these receptors is an adult with tuberculosis. Each CDR3 is given with its conserved first and last residue. A D gene is named only where the DNA matches it firmly. A clone size is listed for some rows: how often the clone was seen (once, few, many), or a class if it is expanded.

D	V	length	J	size	DNA	CDR3
TRBD2	TRBV2	13	TRBJ2-1	-	TGTGCCACAGGGACTAGCAGGTCGAATGAGCAGTTCTTC	CATGTSRSNEQFF
TRBD2	TRBV27	15	TRBJ2-1	-	TGTGCCAGCCGTAGAAGCGGGAGCTCCTACAATGAGCAGTTCTTC	CASRRSGSSYNEQFF
-	TRBV5-4	13	TRBJ2-7	-	TGTGCCAGCAGCTGCCCGGACTGTGACGAGCAGTACTTC	CASSCPDCDEQYF
TRBD2	TRBV9	15	TRBJ2-7	-	TGTGCCAGCAGCGTAGAATCTAGCGGGAGCGGAGAGCAGTACTTC	CASSVESSGSGEQYF
TRBD1	TRBV10-3	14	TRBJ1-5	-	TGTGCCATCAGTCCGGACAGGACCAATCAGCCCCAGCATTTT	CAISPDRTNQPQHF
TRBD1	TRBV7-6	15	TRBJ2-7	-	TGTGCCAGCAGCCCTAGACAGGGGGCAGGCTACGAGCAGTACTTC	CASSPRQGAGYEQYF
-	TRBV11-3	13	TRBJ2-5	-	TGTGCCAGCAGCTTGGGAGGGGGGGAGACCCAGTACTTC	CASSLGGGETQYF
TRBD2	TRBV9	19	TRBJ2-3	-	TGTGCCAGCAGCCGACTAGCGGGAGTATTGTGGGGTTCCACAGATACGCAGTATTTT	CASSRLAGVLWGSTDTQYF
-	TRBV7-6	17	TRBJ1-4	-	TGTGCCAGCAGCTTACGGCCCACAGCGGACGCAGGTGAAAAACTGTTTTTT	CASSLRPTADAGEKLFF
TRBD1	TRBV29-1	14	TRBJ1-4	-	TGCAGCGTTGAAGAGGACAGGGCGAATGAAAAACTGTTTTTT	CSVEEDRANEKLFF
TRBD1	TRBV11-2	14	TRBJ2-7	-	TGTGCCAGCAGCGTGGGACAGGGGTCCTACGAGCAGTACTTC	CASSVGQGSYEQYF
-	TRBV28	14	TRBJ2-7	once	TGTGCCAGCAGTTTACAAGTCGGGTCCTACGAGCAGTACTTC	CASSLQVGSYEQYF
-	TRBV6-1	13	TRBJ2-7	-	TGTGCCAGCACCCTGACAGATTCCTACGAGCAGTACTTC	CASTLTDSYEQYF
-	TRBV5-6	14	TRBJ2-1	-	TGTGCCAGCGTATTAGCGGCCTCAAGGGATGAGCAGTTCTTC	CASVLAASRDEQFF
TRBD1	TRBV6-5	15	TRBJ2-7	-	TGTGCCAGCAGTCCCCCGGACAGGGCTTCCTACGAGCAGTACTTC	CASSPPDRASYEQYF
TRBD2	TRBV28	19	TRBJ2-7	-	TGTGCCAGCAGTTTAGATACTAGCGGGAGGCACCAAACTACGAGGGAGCAGTACTTC	CASSLDTSGRHQTTREQYF
-	TRBV5-1	15	TRBJ2-1	-	TGCGCCAGCAGCTCCCTGCGGGGCTCCTACAATGAGCAGTTCTTC	CASSSLRGSYNEQFF
TRBD1	TRBV19	15	TRBJ1-1	-	TGTGCCAGTAGTATAGGGGAACAGGGGGCCACTGAAGCTTTCTTT	CASSIGEQGATEAFF
TRBD1	TRBV28	16	TRBJ2-1	-	TGTGCCAGCAGTCCAGAGGACAGGTCACCGTACAATGAGCAGTTCTTC	CASSPEDRSPYNEQFF
-	TRBV2	15	TRBJ1-1	-	TGTGCCAGCAGTGAAACCCGGGGGTCAGGAACTGAAGCTTTCTTT	CASSETRGSGTEAFF
-	TRBV6-6	16	TRBJ2-2	-	TGTGCCAGCAGTTACGGGTTCCCCGGGGACACCGGGGAGCTGTTTTTT	CASSYGFPGDTGELFF
-	TRBV6-5	15	TRBJ1-1	few	TGTGCCAGCAGTCGGCCAGGGGATGGAGACACTGAAGCTTTCTTT	CASSRPGDGDTEAFF
-	TRBV5-6	13	TRBJ2-7	-	TGTGCCAGCAGCTTGTTCCTAGATCGCGAGCAGTACTTC	CASSLFLDREQYF
TRBD1	TRBV29-1	14	TRBJ2-2	few	TGCAGCGCAGGGACAGGGGCCTTGAGCGGGGAGCTGTTTTTT	CSAGTGALSGELFF
-	TRBV7-3	14	TRBJ2-2	-	TGTGCCAGCAGCGCAGACAGGAACACCGGGGAGCTGTTTTTT	CASSADRNTGELFF
-	TRBV11-3	12	TRBJ2-1	-	TGTGCCAGCAGCTTAGGAGAACAGGAGCAGTTCTTC	CASSLGEQEQFF
TRBD2	TRBV19	17	TRBJ2-6	-	TGTGCCAGTAGTAGGGAGGGTCCCTTTGCTGGGGCCAACGTCCTGACTTTC	CASSREGPFAGANVLTF
TRBD2	TRBV27	16	TRBJ2-5	-	TGTGCCAGCAGTCCCCGGGTAGCGGGAGGGCTGGGGACCCAGTACTTC	CASSPRVAGGLGTQYF
TRBD1	TRBV29-1	14	TRBJ1-3	-	TGCAGCGTGTACGGGACAGGGGCTGGAAACACCATATATTTT	CSVYGTGAGNTIYF
-	TRBV2	17	TRBJ2-3	-	TGTGCCAGCAGTGAACGGACGGGAGCGGGTAGCACAGATACGCAGTATTTT	CASSERTGAGSTDTQYF
TRBD2	TRBV9	16	TRBJ2-1	-	TGTGCCAGCAGCGTAGCTCGCGGGGGGGCGGTTAATGAGCAGTTCTTC	CASSVARGGAVNEQFF
TRBD2	TRBV5-1	16	TRBJ2-7	-	TGCGCCAGCAGCCCTCAGGTAGCGGGAGATCGCAACGAGCAGTACTTC	CASSPQVAGDRNEQYF
TRBD1	TRBV4-2	16	TRBJ1-2	-	TGTGCCAGCAGCCAAGATAGGCAGGGGGCTCTGGTTGGCTACACCTTC	CASSQDRQGALVGYTF
TRBD1	TRBV9	12	TRBJ2-1	-	TGTGCCAGCAGCGCAGGACAGGGTGGGCAGTTCTTC	CASSAGQGGQFF
TRBD1	TRBV5-1	14	TRBJ1-1	few	TGCGCCAGCAACCCGACAGGGAGAAACACTGAAGCTTTCTTT	CASNPTGRNTEAFF
TRBD2	TRBV7-6	17	TRBJ2-3	once	TGTGCCAGCAGCTTGCTAGCGCGGGAGTCTGTCCCAGATACGCAGTATTTT	CASSLLARESVPDTQYF
-	TRBV7-2	15	TRBJ1-4	-	TGTGCCAGCAGCACCATACAGGGTCCGTTTGAAAAACTGTTTTTT	CASSTIQGPFEKLFF
-	TRBV30	13	TRBJ1-2	-	TGTGCCTGGGCTTCACAGGGCCACTATGGCTACACCTTC	CAWASQGHYGYTF
-	TRBV27	13	TRBJ1-2	-	TGTGCCAGCAGTTTGACAGCAAACTATGGCTACACCTTC	CASSLTANYGYTF
-	TRBV5-8	13	TRBJ1-1	-	TGTGCCACTCCGCGGAGGGGAAGAACTGAAGCTTTCTTT	CATPRRGRTEAFF
TRBD2	TRBV27	14	TRBJ2-1	once	TGTGCCAGCAGTTTGGGACTACCGTCTAATGAGCAGTTCTTC	CASSLGLPSNEQFF
-	TRBV19	14	TRBJ1-1	-	TGTGCCAGTAGGCCGGGTTTCATGAACACTGAAGCTTTCTTT	CASRPGFMNTEAFF
-	TRBV15	16	TRBJ2-7	-	TGTGCCACCAGCAGAGATACGGGACTGCAGACCTACGAGCAGTACTTC	CATSRDTGLQTYEQYF
-	TRBV7-8	16	TRBJ1-5	-	TGTGCCAGCAGCTTAGGGACTCCGGAGTTAAATCAGCCCCAGCATTTT	CASSLGTPELNQPQHF
TRBD2	TRBV7-3	19	TRBJ2-1	-	TGTGCCAGCTTAACCCACCCACGGCCACTAGCGGACCTCTACAATGAGCAGTTCTTC	CASLTHPRPLADLYNEQFF
TRBD2	TRBV7-9	15	TRBJ2-1	few	TGTGCCAGCACCCAACTAGCGGGACTTTACAATGAGCAGTTCTTC	CASTQLAGLYNEQFF
TRBD2	TRBV9	13	TRBJ2-5	-	TGTGCCAGCAGCGTAGGGGGGGGAGAGACCCAGTACTTC	CASSVGGGETQYF
-	TRBV19	17	TRBJ1-2	-	TGTGCCAGTAGAATCGGGACAATTCACCCCGAAAACTATGGCTACACCTTC	CASRIGTIHPENYGYTF
-	TRBV2	15	TRBJ1-1	-	TGTGCCAGCAGTCCACTCCGGGACATGAACACTGAAGCTTTCTTT	CASSPLRDMNTEAFF
-	TRBV4-2	14	TRBJ2-7	-	TGTGCCAGCAGTCAAGCGGACAGTTCCTACGAGCAGTACTTC	CASSQADSSYEQYF
-	TRBV29-1	12	TRBJ2-3	-	TGCAGCGTGGTGGAAGAACGGGGTACGCAGTATTTT	CSVVEERGTQYF
-	TRBV9	13	TRBJ2-1	-	TGTGCCAGCAGCGTTGGTGGTACGGATGAGCAGTTCTTC	CASSVGGTDEQFF
TRBD2	TRBV5-1	16	TRBJ2-7	-	TGCGCCAGCAGCTTGGAGGCTAGCGGGATATCCTACGAGCAGTACTTC	CASSLEASGISYEQYF
-	TRBV7-2	14	TRBJ1-2	-	TGTGCCAGCAGCTTCGTGGGACTCAACTATGGCTACACCTTC	CASSFVGLNYGYTF
-	TRBV5-1	13	TRBJ2-1	-	TGCGCCAGCAGCACCCAGGGTGGGGATGAGCAGTTCTTC	CASSTQGGDEQFF
TRBD1	TRBV10-3	17	TRBJ1-2	-	TGTGCCATCAGTGACCCGAGACAGGGGGCTCCCTACTATGGCTACACCTTC	CAISDPRQGAPYYGYTF
TRBD2	TRBV4-1	17	TRBJ2-2	-	TGCGCCAGCAGCCAAGATCGGGCTAGCGGGGGGGCCGGGGAGCTGTTTTTT	CASSQDRASGGAGELFF
-	TRBV13	15	TRBJ2-5	-	TGTGCCAGCAGCTTAGGGTGGGGGCCCCAAGAGACCCAGTACTTC	CASSLGWGPQETQYF
-	TRBV2	13	TRBJ1-1	-	TGTGCCAGCCTTACAGTGATGAACACTGAAGCTTTCTTT	CASLTVMNTEAFF
-	TRBV5-1	13	TRBJ2-5	once	TGCGCCAGCAGCCCAGGGGCAGGGGAGACCCAGTACTTC	CASSPGAGETQYF